This T cell receptor (beta chain) derives from a study of blood T cell repertoires in COVID-19. At the level of the study: Specimens from acute and convalescent COVID-19 originated in the United States, Italy and Spain. Sources were T cells, B-cell-depleted T cells, or PBMCs; the material itself was cDNA or gDNA.

Data came from immunoSEQ multiplex PCR; TCRdb stores just in-frame clones and leaves some out. The data hold roughly 150,000 clones, with approximately 91% observed a single time. Germline CDR1 reads SGHNT; CDR2 reads YENEEA. V lost 5 bases and J lost 4, with 9 bases in between. The CDR3 has 14 amino acids. Seattle's cohort entered during active infection and was followed longitudinally. This TCR was sampled from a man in his late teens or twenties with COVID-19, enrolled during active disease. The chain carries TRBV11-3 and TRBJ1-6; D may be TRBD1 (5 bases). The specimen sequenced was peripheral blood. The CDR3 reads CASSDGGYNSPLHF. The DNA of the CDR3 is TGTGCCAGCAGCGACGGGGGTTATAATTCACCCCTCCACTTT.